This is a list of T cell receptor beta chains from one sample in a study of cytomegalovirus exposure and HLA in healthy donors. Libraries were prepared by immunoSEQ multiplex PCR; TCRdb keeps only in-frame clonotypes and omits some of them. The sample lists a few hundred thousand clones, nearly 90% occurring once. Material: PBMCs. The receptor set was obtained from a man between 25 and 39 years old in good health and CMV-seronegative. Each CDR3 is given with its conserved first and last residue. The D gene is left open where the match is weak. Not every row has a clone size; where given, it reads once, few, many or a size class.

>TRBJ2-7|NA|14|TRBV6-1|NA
CASSDQRQAGEQYF
TGTGCCAGCAGTGATCAAAGACAGGCTGGCGAGCAGTACTTC
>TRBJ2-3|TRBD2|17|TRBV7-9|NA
CASSPPLAGVSTDTQYF
TGTGCCAGCAGCCCTCCACTAGCGGGGGTCAGCACAGATACGCAGTATTTT
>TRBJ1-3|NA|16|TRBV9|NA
CASSVEGGASGNTIYF
TGTGCCAGCAGCGTAGAAGGCGGAGCCTCTGGAAACACCATATATTTT
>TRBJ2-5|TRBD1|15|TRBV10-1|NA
CASSEAGTGKETQYF
TGCGCCAGCAGTGAAGCCGGGACAGGGAAAGAGACCCAGTACTTC
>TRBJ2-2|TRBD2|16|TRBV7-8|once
CASRPSGGAFGGELFF
TGTGCCAGCAGACCTAGCGGGGGGGCCTTTGGCGGGGAGCTGTTTTTT
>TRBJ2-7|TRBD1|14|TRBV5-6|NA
CASSFPGQPYEQYF
TGTGCCAGCAGCTTTCCGGGACAGCCCTACGAGCAGTACTTC
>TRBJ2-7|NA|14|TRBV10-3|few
CAISESDRNYEQYF
TGTGCCATCAGTGAGTCAGACAGAAACTACGAGCAGTACTTC
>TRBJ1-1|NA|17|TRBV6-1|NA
CASSATTPGLENTEAFF
TGTGCCAGCAGTGCAACCACCCCAGGGCTTGAGAACACTGAAGCTTTCTTT
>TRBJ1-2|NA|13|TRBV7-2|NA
CASSLAEAYGYTF
TGTGCCAGCAGCTTAGCCGAAGCCTATGGCTACACCTTC
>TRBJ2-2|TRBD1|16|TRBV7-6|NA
CASSRRTGGDTGELFF
TGTGCCAGCAGCCGTAGGACAGGGGGGGACACCGGGGAGCTGTTTTTT
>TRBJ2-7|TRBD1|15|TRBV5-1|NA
CASSLTGVYYYEQYF
TGCGCCAGCAGCTTGACAGGGGTCTACTACTACGAGCAGTACTTC
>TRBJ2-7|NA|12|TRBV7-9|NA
CASRGASYEQYF
TGTGCCAGCAGGGGTGCTAGTTACGAGCAGTACTTC
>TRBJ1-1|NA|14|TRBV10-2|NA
CATSGRGTYAEAFF
TGCGCCACCTCAGGTAGGGGAACATATGCTGAAGCTTTCTTT
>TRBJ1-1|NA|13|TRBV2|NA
CASSGTVNTEAFF
TGTGCCAGCAGTGGTACAGTCAACACTGAAGCTTTCTTT
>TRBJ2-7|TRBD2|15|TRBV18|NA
CASSPPGGSNYEQYF
TGTGCCAGCTCACCGCCCGGGGGGAGTAACTACGAGCAGTACTTC
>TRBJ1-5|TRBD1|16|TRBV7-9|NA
CASSQGQGARNQPQHF
TGTGCCAGCAGCCAAGGACAGGGGGCAAGAAATCAGCCCCAGCATTTT
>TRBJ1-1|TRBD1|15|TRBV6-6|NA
CASSRGQGGGTEAFF
TGTGCCAGCAGTCGAGGACAGGGCGGGGGCACTGAAGCTTTCTTT
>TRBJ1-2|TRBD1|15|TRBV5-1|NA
CASSPGTGRTYGYTF
TGCGCCAGCAGCCCGGGGACAGGGAGAACCTATGGCTACACCTTC
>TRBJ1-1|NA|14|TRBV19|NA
CASSITLRGTEAFF
TGTGCCAGTAGTATCACTCTCCGGGGAACTGAAGCTTTCTTT
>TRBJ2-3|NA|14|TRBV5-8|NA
CASSLSGGSFTQYF
TGTGCCAGCAGCTTGTCCGGAGGGTCCTTTACGCAGTATTTT
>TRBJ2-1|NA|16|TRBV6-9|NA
CASSYLGRCVYNEQFF
TGTGCCAGCAGTTATCTTGGGCGCTGCGTGTACAATGAGCAGTTCTTC
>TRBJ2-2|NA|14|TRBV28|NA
CASRGTFNTGELFF
TGTGCCAGCAGGGGGACTTTCAACACCGGGGAGCTGTTTTTT
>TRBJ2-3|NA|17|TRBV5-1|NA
CASSFFSPGSTTDTQYF
TGCGCCAGCAGCTTCTTCAGCCCAGGGTCCACCACAGATACGCAGTATTTT
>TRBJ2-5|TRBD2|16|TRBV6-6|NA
CASSKLAGGPWETQYF
TGTGCCAGCAGTAAACTAGCGGGGGGGCCCTGGGAGACCCAGTACTTC
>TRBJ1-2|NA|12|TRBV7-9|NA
CASSHGGTGYTF
TGTGCCAGCAGCCACGGAGGGACTGGCTACACCTTC
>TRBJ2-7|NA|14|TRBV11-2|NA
CASSLASGYYEQYF
TGTGCCAGCAGCTTAGCCTCGGGGTACTACGAGCAGTACTTC
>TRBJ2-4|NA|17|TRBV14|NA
CASSQAGWGVAKNIQYF
TGTGCCAGCAGCCAAGCGGGTTGGGGAGTAGCCAAAAACATTCAGTACTTC